This TCR beta chain was identified during a study of blood T cell repertoires in COVID-19. Across the whole study: The United States, Italy and Spain provided the acute and convalescent COVID-19 samples.

Study processing details: The authors estimated nucleated cell counts from reference gene primer amplification. Only in-frame clones appear in the TCRdb table, and some are missing; sequencing was by immunoSEQ multiplex PCR. That table gives V, J and clone size, and the DNA gave D and trimming. This sample yields around 100,000 clones, of which almost 90% are seen a single time; less than 4% belongs to the top ten. The V segment lost 3 bases and the J segment 5 bases; nucleotides outside the gene matches: 4. Germline-derived CDR1 and CDR2 are WSHSY and SAAADI. This CDR3 contains 14 residues. The TCR originated in a human donor in a cohort sampled during active COVID-19. The rearrangement links TRBV10-2 to TRBJ2-7; 10 nucleotides line up with TRBD2. Sequenced input: peripheral blood. This chain's CDR3 is CASSEAGGQDEQYF. The CDR3 nucleotides are TGCGCCAGCAGTGAAGCGGGGGGGCAAGACGAGCAGTACTTC.